The clone carrying this TCR beta chain turned up a few times. There are 13 residues in the CDR3. Per germline, CDR1 KGHDR and CDR2 SFDVKD. The ends were cut back, 9 bases at V and 10 bases at J, with 18 bases in the middle. The data were taken from a study of blood T cell repertoires in COVID-19. Study overall: Sites across the United States, Italy and Spain contributed samples from acute and convalescent COVID-19. Nucleic acid was either cDNA or gDNA, and it came from T cells, B-cell-depleted T cells, or PBMCs.

Methods used by the authors: Amplified reference gene primers provided the basis for estimating nucleated cell counts. TCRdb's table, derived via immunoSEQ multiplex PCR, lists solely in-frame clones and lacks some. The V and J calls and the clone size are those of that table, but D and trimming were determined from the DNA. The table includes 150,000 or so clones, roughly four fifths detected once. This receptor was taken from a woman between 45 and 65 years old with active or convalescent COVID-19. Specimen: peripheral blood. The chain recombines TRBV24-1 with TRBJ1-5; unclear D gene. The CDR3 region has the DNA TGTGCCACCTCGGCTGGGCTAGGACTTCCCCAGCATTTT. It codes for CATSAGLGLPQHF.